Listed here are 22 T cell receptor beta chains from one sample, sequenced in a study of spatial heterogeneity in lung cancer. Time point here: sample taken at primary tumor resection. Unsorted samples of tumor, nontumor lung or frozen PBMC had their whole RNA sequenced. TCRdb ran MiXCR on the 5' RACE reads and lists one entry per CDR3 protein. Among some 53,000 distinct CDR3 sequences, about 7% were seen once, and the ten largest hold 2.5% to 3%. The sequencing here drew on PBMCs, taken at surgery. Every receptor here comes from a female donor with early-stage non-small cell lung cancer.

The chain couples TRBV12-3 or TRBV12-4 to TRBJ2-3; 7 nucleotides agree with TRBD2. This CDR3 contains 12 residues. After removal of 7 bases from V and 8 bases from J, the junction contained 6 bases not matched to a gene. CDR3 DNA: TGTGCCAGCACCAGGACTAGTCGTACGCAGTATTTT. Amino acid sequence: CASTRTSRTQYF.

This clonotype was seen a few times. The chain has TRBV6-2 or TRBV6-3 and TRBJ1-2, with TRBD1 as a possible D gene (5 bases). Trimming removed 8 bases from V and 4 bases from J, with 20 bases in between. Germline V gives CDR1 MNHEY, CDR2 SVGEGT. There are 15 residues in the CDR3. In nucleotides, the CDR3 is TGTGCCAGCGAGAGTCCACCGGGACGCAGCTATGGCTACACCTTC. Amino acids: CASESPPGRSYGYTF.

This clonotype was observed many times. The chain carries TRBV3-1 and TRBJ1-1, with TRBD1 as a possible D gene (5 bases). Per the germline V gene, CDR1 is LGHDT and CDR2 is YNNKEL (reference sequence). The CDR3 extends over 13 amino acids. Trimming left V 5 bases short and J 11 bases short, with 18 bases between. CDR3 loop: CASSKLAGGSAFF. DNA of the CDR3: TGTGCCAGCAGCAAATTGGCCGGGGGTTCGGCTTTCTTT.

In this sample, this clonotype turned up many times. This sequence joins TRBV6-2 or TRBV6-3 and TRBJ2-7, with 9 positions matching TRBD1. V lost 4 bases, J lost 2 bases, and 9 bases stayed unmatched. The CDR3 spans 16 residues. Germline V gene lookup returns CDR1 MNHEY and CDR2 SVGEGT. The CDR3 here is CASSLRSGTGTYEQYF. CDR3 DNA sequence: TGTGCCAGCAGTTTACGCTCCGGGACAGGGACCTACGAGCAGTACTTC.

This chain uses TRBV6-5 with TRBJ1-1, with TRBD1 matching over 7 bases. This CDR3 comprises 18 residues. The V and J ends lost 5 bases and 13 bases, in that order; junction bases with no gene match: 28. Germline lookup yields CDR1 MNHEY and CDR2 SVGAGI. The CDR3 DNA follows: TGTGCCAGCAGTGAGACAGGGCCCCGTCGGCATAGTCCGGGAATCGTTTTCTTT. Translation gives CASSETGPRRHSPGIVFF.

This clonotype was observed at least ten times. This chain joins TRBV27 and TRBJ2-3; 7 nucleotides match TRBD2. Per germline, CDR1 MNHEY and CDR2 SMNVEV (reference sequence). V was clipped by 8 bases and J by 2 bases; unmatched bases: 7. The CDR3 covers 14 residues. The CDR3 reads CASSLSGDTDTQYF. For the CDR3, the DNA is TGTGCCAGCTCCCTCAGCGGGGACACAGATACGCAGTATTTT.

This clonotype has at least ten counts. The chain combines TRBV7-6 with TRBJ2-1; D is undetermined. Germline V gene sequence: CDR1 SGHVS, CDR2 FNYEAQ. With 1 base removed from V and 3 bases from J, the gap between germline ends came to 4 bases. CDR3 length: 13 residues. The DNA for the CDR3 is TGTGCCAGCAGCTTAGGGAGCTACAATGAGCAGTTCTTC. Its protein is CASSLGSYNEQFF.

This clonotype was picked up many times. This chain uses TRBV2 with TRBJ2-1, with a tentative D call TRBD2 (6 bases). The CDR3 has 13 amino acids. With 2 bases removed from V and 4 bases from J, the gap between germline ends came to 6 bases. Germline CDR1 and CDR2: SNHLY and FYNNEI. The CDR3 is CASSERGYNEQFF. The DNA of the CDR3 is TGTGCCAGCAGTGAACGGGGGTACAATGAGCAGTTCTTC.

For the CDR3, the DNA is TGTGCCAGCAGCGAGACTAGCGGGGGGGGCCAGAAGACCCAGTACTTC. This translates into CASSETSGGGQKTQYF. This chain uses TRBV7-6 with TRBJ2-5; 14 bases agree with TRBD2. Germline loops: CDR1 SGHVS, CDR2 FNYEAQ. Trimming removed 5 bases from V and 6 bases from J; junction bases left unmatched: 8. The CDR3 has 16 amino acids.

The V call is TRBV10-3, the J call TRBJ1-3; 7 bases agree with TRBD1. This CDR3 spans 15 amino acids. V lost 6 bases, J lost 0 bases, and 5 bases stayed unmatched. Germline CDR1 reads ENHRY; CDR2 reads SYGVKD. The CDR3 loop is CAISPGTASGNTIYF. The CDR3 DNA sequence: TGTGCCATCAGCCCCGGGACAGCCTCTGGAAACACCATATATTTT.

This clonotype was recorded many times. The rearrangement joins TRBV20-1 to TRBJ2-7; TRBD2 matches at 11 bases. The CDR3 is 13 amino acids. Germline V gives CDR1 DFQATT, CDR2 SNEGSKA (reference sequence). With 3 bases clipped from V and 3 bases from J, the junction kept 1 base outside the gene matches. CDR3 loop: CSARTSGVYEQYF. The CDR3 DNA follows: TGCAGTGCTAGGACTAGCGGGGTCTACGAGCAGTACTTC.

Ten or more counts support this clonotype. The chain employs TRBV9 and TRBJ1-1; D unresolved. The V and J ends lost 3 bases and 0 bases respectively, with 9 bases between them. This CDR3 spans 14 amino acids. CDR1 is SGDLS, CDR2 YYNGEE, per germline. The CDR3: CASSGDTMNTEAFF. The DNA of the CDR3 is TGTGCCAGCAGCGGGGATACGATGAACACTGAAGCTTTCTTT.

This clonotype was counted at least ten times. The V gene is TRBV29-1, the J gene TRBJ2-1; TRBD2 aligns across 11 bases. Trimming cost V 6 bases and J 8 bases; bases outside gene matches: 9. The CDR3 has 14 residues. Germline V gene lookup returns CDR1 SQVTM and CDR2 ANQGSEA. CDR3 nucleotides: TGCAGCGTCTATGATAGCGGGGGGGCGGATGAGCAGTTCTTC. Residues: CSVYDSGGADEQFF.

This clonotype has a count of ten or more. The chain is built from TRBV14 and TRBJ2-1; 9 nucleotides align to TRBD2. Trimming removed 3 bases from V and 4 bases from J; junction bases left unmatched: 16. Per the germline V gene, CDR1 is SGHDN and CDR2 is FVKESK. The CDR3 has 19 residues. The CDR3 nucleotides read TGTGCCAGCAGCCATCCGGGACTAGCCTGGTCGCGCGGTTACAATGAGCAGTTCTTC. Residues: CASSHPGLAWSRGYNEQFF.

The chain has TRBV7-9 and TRBJ1-5; no reliable D call. The germline CDR1 and CDR2 sequences are SEHNR and FQNEAQ (reference sequence). The V gene lost 5 bases and the J gene lost 8 bases, with 10 bases spanning the gap. This CDR3 contains 12 residues. The CDR3 region is CASSAGLEPQHF. The CDR3 bases are TGTGCCAGCAGCGCCGGGTTGGAGCCCCAGCATTTT.

This clonotype was seen more than once but under ten times. This chain connects TRBV5-1 to TRBJ2-5, with D perhaps assigned TRBD1 or TRBD2 (5 bases each). V was shortened by 4 bases and J by 5 bases, with 12 bases between the two germline ends. The germline V gene encodes CDR1 SGHRS and CDR2 YFSETQ. The length of the CDR3 is 13 residues. CDR3 in amino acids: CASSGDRRETQYF. CDR3 in DNA: TGCGCCAGCAGCGGGGACCGGCGGGAGACCCAGTACTTC.

This clonotype was detected many times. The genes are TRBV7-2 and TRBJ2-3; 8 bases line up with TRBD1. Germline V gives CDR1 SGHTA, CDR2 FQGNSA. This CDR3 is 14 amino acids long. The V gene end was trimmed by 4 bases and the J gene end by 0 bases; junction bases not matched to a gene: 0. CDR3 nucleotides: TGTGCCAGCAGCTGGACAGGGAGCACAGATACGCAGTATTTT. As protein: CASSWTGSTDTQYF.

This clonotype was detected many times. The genes are TRBV12-3 or TRBV12-4 and TRBJ2-3, with D tentatively TRBD1 (5 bases). Trimming removed 6 bases at V and 5 bases at J, with 21 bases between. CDR3 size: 16 residues. The CDR3 protein is CASSSGRFVGEDTQYF. CDR3 coding DNA: TGTGCCAGCAGCTCTGGGCGTTTTGTAGGGGAAGATACGCAGTATTTT.

This clonotype was seen only a few times. This chain links TRBV4-2 with TRBJ1-4; D remains ambiguous. The germline V gene encodes CDR1 LGHNA and CDR2 YNFKEQ. The V gene lost 2 bases and the J gene lost 5 bases, with 9 bases spanning the gap. This CDR3 has 14 amino acids. As DNA, the CDR3 is TGTGCCAGCAGCCAACAGGTCCGGAATGAAAAACTGTTTTTT. It specifies CASSQQVRNEKLFF.

This clonotype was counted only a few times. The V and J genes are TRBV6-2 or TRBV6-3 and TRBJ1-2, with a tentative D call TRBD1 (5 bases). The CDR3 runs 14 residues. In germline, CDR1 is MNHEY, CDR2 SVGEGT. Trimming removed 6 bases at V and 0 bases at J, with 11 bases between. This CDR3 reads CASSRTGPNYGYTF. The CDR3 bases are TGTGCCAGCAGCAGAACAGGTCCTAACTATGGCTACACCTTC.

This chain connects TRBV29-1 to TRBJ1-2; TRBD1 is a possible D gene (6 bases). V lost 0 bases to trimming and J lost 4 bases, with 12 bases between them. The CDR3 sequence is 14 residues long. Germline V gene data show CDR1 as SQVTM and CDR2 as ANQGSEA. This CDR3 is CSVEDRSGVYGYTF. DNA for the CDR3: TGCAGCGTTGAAGATCGCTCAGGGGTCTATGGCTACACCTTC.

This clonotype has just a few counts. Germline and junction disagree at one end, which may indicate a read error. V is TRBV10-2 and J is TRBJ2-3; D is possibly TRBD2 (5 bases). Germline V CDR1 and CDR2: WSHSY, SAAADI. The CDR3 length is 15 residues. The CDR3 spells CASRAEGRSIFFSNF. The CDR3 DNA reads as TGCGCCAGCAGGGCCGAGGGCCGCTCGATTTTTTTTTCCAATTTT.